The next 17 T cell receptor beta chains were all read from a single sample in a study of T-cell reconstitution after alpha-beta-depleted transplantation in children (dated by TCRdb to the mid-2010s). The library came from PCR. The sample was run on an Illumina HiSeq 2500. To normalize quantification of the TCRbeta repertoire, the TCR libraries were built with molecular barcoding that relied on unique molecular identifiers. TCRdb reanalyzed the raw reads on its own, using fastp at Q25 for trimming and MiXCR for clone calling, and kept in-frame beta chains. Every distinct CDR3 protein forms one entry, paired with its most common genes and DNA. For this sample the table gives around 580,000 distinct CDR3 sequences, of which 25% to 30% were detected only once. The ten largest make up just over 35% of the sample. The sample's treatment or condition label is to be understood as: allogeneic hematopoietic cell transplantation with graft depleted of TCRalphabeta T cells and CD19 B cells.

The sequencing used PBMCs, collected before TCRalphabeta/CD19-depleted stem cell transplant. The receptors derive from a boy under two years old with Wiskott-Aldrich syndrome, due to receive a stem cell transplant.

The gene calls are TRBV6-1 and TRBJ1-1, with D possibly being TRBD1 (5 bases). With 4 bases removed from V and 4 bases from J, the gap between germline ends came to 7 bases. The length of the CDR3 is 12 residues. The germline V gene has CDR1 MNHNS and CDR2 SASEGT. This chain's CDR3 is CASSAGLTEAFF. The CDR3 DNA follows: TGTGCCAGCAGTGCAGGGCTCACTGAAGCTTTCTTT.

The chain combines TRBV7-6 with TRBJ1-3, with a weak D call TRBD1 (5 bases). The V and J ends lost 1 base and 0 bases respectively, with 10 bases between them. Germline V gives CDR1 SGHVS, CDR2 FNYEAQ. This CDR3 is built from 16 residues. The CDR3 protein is CASSLVGGGSGNTIYF. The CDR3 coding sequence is TGTGCCAGCAGCTTAGTGGGCGGGGGCTCTGGAAACACCATATATTTT.

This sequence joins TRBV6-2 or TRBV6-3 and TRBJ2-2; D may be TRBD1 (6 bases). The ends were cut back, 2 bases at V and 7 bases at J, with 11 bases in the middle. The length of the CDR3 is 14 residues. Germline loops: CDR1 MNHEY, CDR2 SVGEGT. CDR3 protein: CASSYGTFGGELFF. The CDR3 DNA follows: TGTGCCAGCAGTTACGGGACATTCGGCGGGGAGCTGTTTTTT.

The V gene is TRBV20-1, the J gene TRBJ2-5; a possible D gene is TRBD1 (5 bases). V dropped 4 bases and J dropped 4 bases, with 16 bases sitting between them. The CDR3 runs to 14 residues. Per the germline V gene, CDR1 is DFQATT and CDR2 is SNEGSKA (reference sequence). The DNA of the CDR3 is TGCAGTGCTAAGTATGGGGCGATTAGAGAGACCCAGTACTTC. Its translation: CSAKYGAIRETQYF.

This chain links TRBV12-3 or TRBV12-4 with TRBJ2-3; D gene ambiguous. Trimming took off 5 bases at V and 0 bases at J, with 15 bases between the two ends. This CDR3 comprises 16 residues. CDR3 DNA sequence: TGTGCCAGCAGTCCATTAACCCCTCGGAGCACAGATACGCAGTATTTT. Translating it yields CASSPLTPRSTDTQYF.

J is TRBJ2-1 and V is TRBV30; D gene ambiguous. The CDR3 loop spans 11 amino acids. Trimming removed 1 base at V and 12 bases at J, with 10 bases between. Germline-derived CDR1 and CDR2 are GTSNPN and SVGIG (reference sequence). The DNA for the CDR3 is TGTGCCTGGAGTGAGGGTTCAAGGCAGTTCTTC. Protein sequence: CAWSEGSRQFF.

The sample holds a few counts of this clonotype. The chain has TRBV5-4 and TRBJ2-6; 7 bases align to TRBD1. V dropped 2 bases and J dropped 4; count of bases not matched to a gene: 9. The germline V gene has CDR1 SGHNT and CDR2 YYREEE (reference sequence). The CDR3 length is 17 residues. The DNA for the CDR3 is TGTGCCAGCAGCTTCCCAGGGGGTCAGACCGGGGCCAACGTCCTGACTTTC. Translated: CASSFPGGQTGANVLTF.

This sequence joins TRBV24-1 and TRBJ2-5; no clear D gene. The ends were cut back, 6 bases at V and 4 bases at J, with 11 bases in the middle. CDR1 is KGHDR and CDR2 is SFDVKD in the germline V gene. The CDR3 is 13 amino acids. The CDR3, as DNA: TGTGCCACCAGTTCCGTGGATGGAGAGACCCAGTACTTC. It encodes CATSSVDGETQYF.

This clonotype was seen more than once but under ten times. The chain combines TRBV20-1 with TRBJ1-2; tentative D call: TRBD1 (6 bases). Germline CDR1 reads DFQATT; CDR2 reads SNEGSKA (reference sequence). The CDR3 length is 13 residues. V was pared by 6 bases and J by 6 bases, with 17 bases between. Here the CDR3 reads CSARPGVSNGYTF. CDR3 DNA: TGCAGTGCCCGACCAGGGGTATCCAATGGCTACACCTTC.

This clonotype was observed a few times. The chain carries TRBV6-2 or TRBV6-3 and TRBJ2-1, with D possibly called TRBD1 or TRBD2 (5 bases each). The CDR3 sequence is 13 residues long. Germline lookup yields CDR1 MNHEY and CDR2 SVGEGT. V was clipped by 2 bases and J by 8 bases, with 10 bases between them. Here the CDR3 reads CASSYDSGHEQFF. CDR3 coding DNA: TGTGCCAGCAGTTACGACTCGGGGCATGAGCAGTTCTTC.

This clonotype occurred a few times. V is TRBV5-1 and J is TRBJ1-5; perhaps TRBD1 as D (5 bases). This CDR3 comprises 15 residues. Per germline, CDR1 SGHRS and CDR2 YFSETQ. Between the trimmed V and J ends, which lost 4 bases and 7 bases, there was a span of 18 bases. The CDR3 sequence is CASSVAGDGQQPQHF. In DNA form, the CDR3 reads TGCGCCAGCAGCGTCGCCGGGGACGGTCAACAGCCCCAGCATTTT.

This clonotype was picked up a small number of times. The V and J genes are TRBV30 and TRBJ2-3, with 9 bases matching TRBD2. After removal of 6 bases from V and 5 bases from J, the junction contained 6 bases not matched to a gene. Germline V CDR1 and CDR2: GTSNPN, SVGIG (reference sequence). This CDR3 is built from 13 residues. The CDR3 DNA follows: TGTGCCTGCTCTGCGGGAGGGCTAGATACGCAGTATTTT. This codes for CACSAGGLDTQYF.

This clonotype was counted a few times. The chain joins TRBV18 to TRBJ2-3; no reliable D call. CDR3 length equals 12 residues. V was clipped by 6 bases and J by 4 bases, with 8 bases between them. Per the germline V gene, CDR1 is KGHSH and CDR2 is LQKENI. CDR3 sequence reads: CASSPIPDTQYF. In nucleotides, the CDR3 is TGTGCCAGCTCTCCAATCCCAGATACGCAGTATTTT.

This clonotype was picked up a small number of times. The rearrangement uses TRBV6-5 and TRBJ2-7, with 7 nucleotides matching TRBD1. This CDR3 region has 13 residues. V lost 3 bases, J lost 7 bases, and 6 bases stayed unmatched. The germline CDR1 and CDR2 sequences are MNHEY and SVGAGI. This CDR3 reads CASSYLGRGEQYF. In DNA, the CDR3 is TGTGCCAGCAGTTATTTGGGCAGGGGGGAGCAGTACTTC.

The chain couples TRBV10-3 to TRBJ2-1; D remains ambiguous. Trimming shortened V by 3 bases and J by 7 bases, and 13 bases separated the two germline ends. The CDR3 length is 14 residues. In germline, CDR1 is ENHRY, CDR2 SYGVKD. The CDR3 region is CAISDFGSGNEQFF. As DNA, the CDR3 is TGTGCCATCAGTGATTTCGGGTCGGGTAATGAGCAGTTCTTC.

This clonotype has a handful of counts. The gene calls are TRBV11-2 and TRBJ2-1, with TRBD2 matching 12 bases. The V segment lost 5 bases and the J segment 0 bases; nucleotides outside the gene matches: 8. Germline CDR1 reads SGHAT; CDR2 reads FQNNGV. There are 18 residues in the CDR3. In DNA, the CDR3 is TGTGCCAGCAGCCCGGGACTAGCGGGCTGGAGCTCCTACAATGAGCAGTTCTTC. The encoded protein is CASSPGLAGWSSYNEQFF.

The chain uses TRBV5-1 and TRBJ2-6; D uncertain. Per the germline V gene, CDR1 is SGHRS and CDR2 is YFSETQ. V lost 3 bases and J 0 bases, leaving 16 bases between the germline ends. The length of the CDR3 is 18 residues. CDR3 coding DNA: TGCGCCAGCAGCTCGCGGCGTTTTTTCGTCTCTGGGGCCAACGTCCTGACTTTC. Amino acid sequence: CASSSRRFFVSGANVLTF.